The present entry profiles one TCR beta chain with its context. V gave up 5 bases and J gave up 4 bases; unmatched junction bases: 9. CDR3 length: 16 amino acids. Germline V gene lookup returns CDR1 SQVTM and CDR2 ANQGSEA. Sequencing used immunoSEQ multiplex PCR; TCRdb keeps in-frame clones, though not all of them. The sample has about 380,000 clones, roughly 96% seen once; the top ten hold around 0.32%. This sample was included in a study of shared clonotypes between healthy human individuals. The wider study: Each donor's CD8 memory used one plate, CD8 naive two, each CD4 subset three.

The sequencing sample was made of memory CD8+ T cells sorted from blood. Regarding subset: CD45RO+ cells pooled with CCR7-negative TemRA cells. The gene calls are TRBV29-1 and TRBJ2-1, with 12 positions matching TRBD2. This TCR was sampled from a man aged 25-40 years in good health. CDR3 bases: TGCAGCGTTATGACTAGCGGGGGTTTCCCATACAATGAGCAGTTCTTC. Amino acids: CSVMTSGGFPYNEQFF.